Listed below are T cell receptor beta chains from one sample, sequenced in a study of cytomegalovirus exposure and HLA in healthy donors. The table came from immunoSEQ multiplex PCR; TCRdb's copy has only in-frame clones and leaves some out. The table records some 200,000 clones, almost 80% of them present only once. The sequencing input was PBMCs. The source is a young man in good health and CMV-seronegative. CDR3s include the opening cysteine and the closing phenylalanine or tryptophan. Each record gives: D gene, clone size, J gene, V gene, CDR3 protein, CDR3 DNA. D genes are given only for firm matches. A row's size may be missing; if present it is once, few, many or a size class.

D gene: -; clone size: -; J gene: TRBJ2-3; V gene: TRBV11-3; CDR3 protein: CASSLLASTDTQYF; CDR3 DNA: TGTGCCAGCAGCTTACTAGCGTCCACAGATACGCAGTATTTT
D gene: -; clone size: -; J gene: TRBJ1-2; V gene: TRBV6-1; CDR3 protein: CASNPQGGYGYTF; CDR3 DNA: TGTGCCAGCAACCCCCAAGGGGGCTATGGCTACACCTTC
D gene: TRBD1; clone size: -; J gene: TRBJ1-2; V gene: TRBV11-3; CDR3 protein: CASSLGQAINYGYTF; CDR3 DNA: TGTGCCAGCAGTCTCGGACAGGCGATAAACTATGGCTACACCTTC
D gene: TRBD2; clone size: -; J gene: TRBJ2-5; V gene: TRBV7-9; CDR3 protein: CASSLAGGTQETQYF; CDR3 DNA: TGTGCCAGCAGCTTGGCGGGGGGAACCCAAGAGACCCAGTACTTC
D gene: -; clone size: -; J gene: TRBJ2-2; V gene: TRBV15; CDR3 protein: CATSTYTGELFF; CDR3 DNA: TGTGCCACCAGCACCTACACCGGGGAGCTGTTTTTT
D gene: -; clone size: -; J gene: TRBJ2-2; V gene: TRBV30; CDR3 protein: CAWSWGVPNTGELFF; CDR3 DNA: TGTGCCTGGAGCTGGGGGGTTCCGAACACCGGGGAGCTGTTTTTT
D gene: -; clone size: -; J gene: TRBJ1-5; V gene: TRBV28; CDR3 protein: CASSLSQGRQPQHF; CDR3 DNA: TGTGCCAGCAGTTTATCACAGGGACGGCAGCCCCAGCATTTT
D gene: -; clone size: -; J gene: TRBJ1-4; V gene: TRBV9; CDR3 protein: CASSPSGANEKLFF; CDR3 DNA: TGTGCCAGCAGCCCCTCGGGGGCTAATGAAAAACTGTTTTTT
D gene: TRBD2; clone size: -; J gene: TRBJ2-7; V gene: TRBV29-1; CDR3 protein: CSVEGTSEIYEQYF; CDR3 DNA: TGCAGCGTTGAAGGGACTAGCGAGATCTACGAGCAGTACTTC
D gene: TRBD1; clone size: few; J gene: TRBJ1-1; V gene: TRBV11-2; CDR3 protein: CASSFGDRVRPTEAFF; CDR3 DNA: TGTGCCAGCAGCTTTGGAGACAGGGTAAGGCCCACTGAAGCTTTCTTT
D gene: TRBD2; clone size: -; J gene: TRBJ2-5; V gene: TRBV7-9; CDR3 protein: CASQGNSGTWEETQYF; CDR3 DNA: TGTGCCAGCCAGGGGAATAGCGGGACATGGGAAGAGACCCAGTACTTC
D gene: -; clone size: -; J gene: TRBJ1-4; V gene: TRBV7-2; CDR3 protein: CASSLVTQTEKLFF; CDR3 DNA: TGTGCCAGCAGCTTAGTCACACAGACTGAAAAACTGTTTTTT
D gene: -; clone size: -; J gene: TRBJ2-3; V gene: TRBV4-3; CDR3 protein: CASSQEIRVAGGIYF; CDR3 DNA: -
D gene: TRBD1; clone size: once; J gene: TRBJ1-6; V gene: TRBV4-3; CDR3 protein: CASSQDPDRVFSPLHF; CDR3 DNA: TGCGCCAGCAGCCAAGATCCGGACAGGGTATTCTCACCCCTCCACTTT
D gene: TRBD1; clone size: once; J gene: TRBJ1-4; V gene: TRBV9; CDR3 protein: CASSGTGGLNEKLFF; CDR3 DNA: TGTGCCAGCAGCGGGACAGGGGGTCTGAATGAAAAACTGTTTTTT
D gene: -; clone size: -; J gene: TRBJ2-6; V gene: TRBV11-2; CDR3 protein: CASSLQGSSGANVLTF; CDR3 DNA: TGTGCCAGCAGCTTGCAGGGGAGCTCTGGGGCCAACGTCCTGACTTTC
D gene: -; clone size: -; J gene: TRBJ1-2; V gene: TRBV5-4; CDR3 protein: CASSFGRAGGYTF; CDR3 DNA: TGTGCCAGCAGCTTCGGCAGGGCAGGAGGCTACACCTTC
D gene: -; clone size: few; J gene: TRBJ2-1; V gene: TRBV28; CDR3 protein: CASSLRDFPYNEQFF; CDR3 DNA: TGTGCCAGCAGCCTCCGGGACTTCCCTTACAATGAGCAGTTCTTC
D gene: TRBD2; clone size: -; J gene: TRBJ2-5; V gene: TRBV7-8; CDR3 protein: CASTTSASGQETQYF; CDR3 DNA: TGTGCCAGCACCACTTCGGCTAGCGGCCAAGAGACCCAGTACTTC
D gene: TRBD1; clone size: -; J gene: TRBJ2-7; V gene: TRBV19; CDR3 protein: CASRRQGAYEQYF; CDR3 DNA: TGTGCCAGTAGAAGGCAGGGGGCCTACGAGCAGTACTTC
D gene: -; clone size: -; J gene: TRBJ1-3; V gene: TRBV6-5; CDR3 protein: CASSYFQGSGNTIYF; CDR3 DNA: TGTGCCAGCAGTTACTTTCAGGGGTCCGGAAACACCATATATTTT
D gene: TRBD1; clone size: -; J gene: TRBJ2-7; V gene: TRBV9; CDR3 protein: CASSVGDSYEQYF; CDR3 DNA: TGTGCCAGCAGCGTAGGGGACAGCTACGAGCAGTACTTC
D gene: TRBD1; clone size: -; J gene: TRBJ2-2; V gene: TRBV7-9; CDR3 protein: CASVGEDRGNTGELFF; CDR3 DNA: TGTGCCAGCGTGGGGGAGGACAGGGGGAACACCGGGGAGCTGTTTTTT
D gene: TRBD1; clone size: -; J gene: TRBJ1-1; V gene: TRBV6-5; CDR3 protein: CASSYHSTGRNTEAFF; CDR3 DNA: TGTGCCAGCAGTTACCATTCGACAGGGAGGAACACTGAAGCTTTCTTT
D gene: -; clone size: -; J gene: TRBJ2-3; V gene: TRBV6-4; CDR3 protein: CADPSARTDTQYF; CDR3 DNA: TGTGCTGACCCTAGCGCGAGGACAGATACGCAGTATTTT
D gene: -; clone size: -; J gene: TRBJ1-2; V gene: TRBV19; CDR3 protein: CATGFNGYTF; CDR3 DNA: TGTGCCACAGGGTTTAATGGCTACACCTTC
D gene: -; clone size: -; J gene: TRBJ2-7; V gene: TRBV4-3; CDR3 protein: CASSQVVGAGEQYF; CDR3 DNA: TGCGCCAGCAGCCAAGTTGTGGGGGCGGGCGAGCAGTACTTC
D gene: -; clone size: -; J gene: TRBJ2-7; V gene: TRBV27; CDR3 protein: CASSLWGAEQYF; CDR3 DNA: TGTGCCAGCAGTTTATGGGGCGCCGAGCAGTACTTC
D gene: TRBD2; clone size: -; J gene: TRBJ2-2; V gene: TRBV7-2; CDR3 protein: CASSPLAGVTAGELFF; CDR3 DNA: TGTGCCAGCAGCCCTTTAGCGGGAGTTACCGCCGGGGAGCTGTTTTTT
D gene: TRBD1; clone size: few; J gene: TRBJ1-2; V gene: TRBV28; CDR3 protein: CASSRQGKDYGYTF; CDR3 DNA: TGTGCCAGCAGCCGACAGGGGAAAGACTATGGCTACACCTTC
D gene: -; clone size: -; J gene: TRBJ2-3; V gene: TRBV30; CDR3 protein: CACSSSGADTQYF; CDR3 DNA: TGTGCCTGTTCTAGCTCGGGCGCAGATACGCAGTATTTT
D gene: TRBD2; clone size: -; J gene: TRBJ2-7; V gene: TRBV5-4; CDR3 protein: CASSLGTSGIYEQYF; CDR3 DNA: TGTGCCAGCAGCTTGGGGACTAGCGGAATTTACGAGCAGTACTTC
D gene: -; clone size: few; J gene: TRBJ1-1; V gene: TRBV6-6; CDR3 protein: CASSPDTEAFF; CDR3 DNA: TGTGCCAGCAGTCCTGACACTGAAGCTTTCTTT
D gene: TRBD2; clone size: few; J gene: TRBJ2-7; V gene: TRBV9; CDR3 protein: CASSGTSGMGIYEQYF; CDR3 DNA: TGTGCCAGCAGCGGGACTAGCGGGATGGGTATCTACGAGCAGTACTTC
D gene: -; clone size: -; J gene: TRBJ1-2; V gene: TRBV4-1; CDR3 protein: CASSQQQGAEGYTF; CDR3 DNA: TGCGCCAGCAGCCAACAACAGGGAGCGGAGGGCTACACCTTC
D gene: TRBD1; clone size: once; J gene: TRBJ1-2; V gene: TRBV30; CDR3 protein: CAWSVITGTGGYHYGYTF; CDR3 DNA: TGTGCCTGGAGTGTAATCACCGGGACAGGGGGCTACCACTATGGCTACACCTTC
D gene: -; clone size: -; J gene: TRBJ2-7; V gene: TRBV30; CDR3 protein: CAWSQGAYEQYF; CDR3 DNA: TGTGCCTGGAGCCAGGGCGCGTACGAGCAGTACTTC
D gene: -; clone size: once; J gene: TRBJ2-2; V gene: TRBV28; CDR3 protein: CASSSGSGGTGELFF; CDR3 DNA: TGTGCCAGCAGTTCAGGGTCGGGTGGCACCGGGGAGCTGTTTTTT
D gene: -; clone size: -; J gene: TRBJ2-2; V gene: TRBV9; CDR3 protein: CASSVVSTGELFF; CDR3 DNA: TGTGCCAGCAGCGTAGTGTCAACCGGGGAGCTGTTTTTT
D gene: -; clone size: -; J gene: TRBJ2-6; V gene: TRBV27; CDR3 protein: CASSPHEGAVSGANVLTF; CDR3 DNA: TGTGCCAGCAGTCCTCACGAGGGCGCGGTCTCTGGGGCCAACGTCCTGACTTTC
D gene: -; clone size: -; J gene: TRBJ2-7; V gene: TRBV27; CDR3 protein: CASSRGLTYEQYF; CDR3 DNA: TGTGCCAGCAGTAGGGGATTAACCTACGAGCAGTACTTC
D gene: TRBD2; clone size: -; J gene: TRBJ2-4; V gene: TRBV6-5; CDR3 protein: CASSSLAEAKNIQYF; CDR3 DNA: TGTGCCAGCAGTTCCCTAGCGGAAGCCAAAAACATTCAGTACTTC
D gene: -; clone size: -; J gene: TRBJ1-2; V gene: TRBV11-2; CDR3 protein: CASSLEPGHLNYGYTF; CDR3 DNA: TGTGCCAGCAGCTTGGAGCCGGGACACCTTAACTATGGCTACACCTTC
D gene: -; clone size: -; J gene: TRBJ1-1; V gene: TRBV20-1; CDR3 protein: CSARGEDKAFF; CDR3 DNA: TGCAGTGCTAGAGGAGAGGACAAAGCTTTCTTT
D gene: -; clone size: -; J gene: TRBJ2-1; V gene: TRBV7-8; CDR3 protein: CASSLDTGTGLYNEQFF; CDR3 DNA: TGTGCCAGCAGCTTAGATACAGGAACGGGACTTTACAATGAGCAGTTCTTC
D gene: -; clone size: -; J gene: TRBJ1-2; V gene: TRBV19; CDR3 protein: CASSGTGSIYGYTF; CDR3 DNA: TGTGCCAGTAGTGGAACAGGATCAATCTATGGCTACACCTTC
D gene: TRBD2; clone size: -; J gene: TRBJ2-3; V gene: TRBV2; CDR3 protein: CASSEALAGGTDTQYF; CDR3 DNA: TGTGCCAGCAGTGAAGCACTAGCGGGGGGTACAGATACGCAGTATTTT
D gene: TRBD1; clone size: -; J gene: TRBJ2-7; V gene: TRBV2; CDR3 protein: CASTVDRARSYEQYF; CDR3 DNA: TGTGCCAGCACGGTAGACAGGGCGCGCTCCTACGAGCAGTACTTC